The 28 T cell receptor beta chains listed next were all sequenced from one sample in a study of T cells in women clearing cervical HPV infection. TCRdb's table, derived via immunoSEQ multiplex PCR, lists solely in-frame clones and lacks some. This table holds approximately 18,000 clones. The sample comprised blood buffy coat. The receptors were gathered from a woman aged 18-70 years with a cervical HPV16 infection that either progressed to CIN3+ or cleared (not recorded which).

Details on this clone: The read halts 3 residues ahead of the CDR3 end, with the missing end drawn from the germline J gene. This chain connects TRBV2 to TRBJ1-5, with no clear D. Trimming took off 6 bases at V and 1 base at J, with 7 bases between the two ends. This CDR3 spans 13 amino acids. Germline V gene lookup returns CDR1 SNHLY and CDR2 FYNNEI. The CDR3 loop is CASSPGSNQPQHF. Partial CDR3 DNA: TGTGCCAGCAGCCCGGGGAGCAATCAGCCC.

On this clone: The CDR3 end lies 3 residues beyond the end of the read and is filled in from the germline J gene. This chain joins TRBV5-6 and TRBJ2-4; tentatively, D is TRBD2 (5 bases). This CDR3 has 13 amino acids. Germline V gene lookup returns CDR1 SGHDT and CDR2 YYEEEE. Trimming cost V 0 bases and J 8 bases, with 9 bases left between them. CDR3 DNA, as far as it was read: TGTGCCAGCAGCTTGGAAGGGCGGGACATT. It codes for CASSLEGRDI. The full-length CDR3 reads as CASSLEGRDIQYF.

In the case of this clone: The read ends 3 residues shy of where the CDR3 ends; the end is completed using the germline J gene. V and J are TRBV2 and TRBJ1-5; 10 bases agree with TRBD1. Germline-derived CDR1 and CDR2 are SNHLY and FYNNEI. The CDR3 has 17 residues. The V and J ends lost 3 bases and 6 bases, in that order; junction bases with no gene match: 11. The sequenced CDR3 bases are TGTGCCAGCAGTGACCCCCGGGACAGGGGAATTCGTCAGCCC. It specifies CASSDPRDRGIRQP. The entire CDR3 protein is CASSDPRDRGIRQPQHF.

As regards this clone: The CDR3 extends 3 residues past the end of the read, so its final part is completed from the germline J gene. This sequence joins TRBV7-7 and TRBJ2-2; D not certain. CDR1 and CDR2 from the germline V gene are SSHAT and FNYEAQ (reference sequence). This CDR3 is 15 amino acids long. Trimming left V 2 bases short and J 2 bases short, with 9 bases between. CDR3 DNA (partial): TGTGCCAGCAGCTTAATGGGCGCCAACACCGGGGAG. Encoded protein: CASSLMGANTGE. The CDR3 in full is CASSLMGANTGELFF.

The CDR3 bases that were read are TGTGCCAGCAGCTTAGCCCGAGTCGGACATTTAAACACAGATACG. It translates to CASSLARVGHLNTDT. The complete CDR3 reads CASSLARVGHLNTDTQYF. The gene calls are TRBV7-2 and TRBJ2-3; D is perhaps TRBD1 (5 bases). The CDR3 end falls 3 residues outside the read, so it is completed with the germline J gene. This CDR3 is built from 18 residues. V lost 0 bases and J 2 bases, leaving 18 bases between the germline ends. Per germline, CDR1 SGHTA and CDR2 FQGNSA.

Comment on this clone: The DNA ends 3 residues before the CDR3 does, and the rest of the CDR3 is filled in from the germline J gene. The chain recombines TRBV18 with TRBJ2-1; 10 positions agree with TRBD1. The CDR3 loop spans 15 amino acids. Trimming removed 3 bases from V and 5 bases from J; junction bases left unmatched: 4. Germline V gives CDR1 KGHSH, CDR2 LQKENI. This chain's CDR3 is CASSPLGQGDNEQFF. CDR3 DNA (partial): TGTGCCAGCTCACCCTTAGGACAGGGGGACAATGAG.

To note about this clone: The missing CDR3 end, 3 residues past where the read stops, is filled in from the germline J gene. The rearrangement uses TRBV2 and TRBJ1-1, with D uncertain. In germline, CDR1 is SNHLY, CDR2 FYNNEI. The CDR3 has 13 amino acids. V lost 6 bases to trimming and J lost 0 bases, with 8 bases between them. CDR3 DNA, as far as it was read: TGTGCCAGCAGCCAGTTAATGAACACTGAA. This codes for CASSQLMNTE. In full, the CDR3 is CASSQLMNTEAFF.

A remark on this clone: Read sequence stops 3 residues before the CDR3 end, and the germline J gene provides the missing end. The rearrangement links TRBV7-3 to TRBJ1-6, with TRBD1 identical over 8 bases. The CDR3 spans 16 residues. The V segment lost 5 bases and the J segment 5 bases; nucleotides outside the gene matches: 8. CDR1 and CDR2 (germline): SGHTA, FQGTGA. The CDR3 loop reads CASSIRGQGHNSPLHF. The sequenced CDR3 bases are TGTGCCAGCAGCATAAGAGGACAGGGCCATAATTCACCC.

The CDR3 spells CASSITGTGSPLHF. The sequenced part of the CDR3 DNA is TGTGCCAGCAGTATAACCGGGACAGGTTCACCC. This sequence joins TRBV28 and TRBJ1-6; the match to TRBD1 covers 8 bases. The read falls 3 residues short of the CDR3 end, and the missing part is taken from the germline J gene. Germline CDR1 is MDHEN and CDR2 is SYDVKM. The ends lost 5 bases at V and 9 bases at J; junction bases unmatched: 6. This CDR3 comprises 14 residues.

Note on this clone: Coverage ceases 3 residues before the CDR3 finishes, and the germline J gene fills in the end. This rearrangement joins TRBV5-1 to TRBJ1-1; 8 nucleotides line up with TRBD1. Germline trimming cut 0 bases from V and 0 bases from J; bases unmatched to any gene: 13. Germline V gene data show CDR1 as SGHRS and CDR2 as YFSETQ. This CDR3 is built from 19 residues. This CDR3 reads CASSLAVFGQGGMNTEAFF. Incomplete CDR3 DNA: TGCGCCAGCAGCTTGGCTGTTTTTGGACAGGGTGGAATGAACACTGAA.

Considering frequency, this clone is medium-sized. The covered CDR3 bases are TGTGCCAGCAGCTTAATCCGGAATGAAAAA. Translating gives CASSLIRNEK. The full CDR3 reads CASSLIRNEKLFF. This chain joins TRBV5-6 and TRBJ1-4, with D hard to call. The read ends 3 residues before the CDR3 terminus; that terminus is restored from the germline J gene. The CDR3 runs 13 residues. Looked up from germline, CDR1 is SGHDT and CDR2 is YYEEEE. The V end was cut by 2 bases, the J end by 5 bases, with 7 bases between.

As regards this clone: The read stops 3 residues short of the end of the CDR3; the missing end is completed from the germline J gene. The rearrangement joins TRBV29-1 to TRBJ1-2, with D tentatively TRBD1 (6 bases). This CDR3 has 14 residues. V was pared by 7 bases and J by 1 base, with 16 bases between. Germline-derived CDR1 and CDR2 are SQVTM and ANQGSEA. CDR3 bases read: TGCAGCGCCGTGGTAGGACAGAGTAACTATGGC. Encoded protein: CSAVVGQSNYG. The full CDR3 sequence reads CSAVVGQSNYGYTF.

As concerns this clone: The CDR3 goes on 3 residues after the read ends, and that part is filled in from the germline J gene. The rearrangement joins TRBV5-5 to TRBJ1-2, with a weak D call TRBD1 (5 bases). CDR3 length: 12 amino acids. In germline, CDR1 is SGHKS, CDR2 YYEKEE (reference sequence). The DNA read from the CDR3 is TGTGCCAGCAGCCCGGGACTAATCGGC. Protein: CASSPGLIG. The CDR3 in full is CASSPGLIGYTF.

Turning to this clone: The read halts 3 residues ahead of the CDR3 end, with the missing end drawn from the germline J gene. This chain connects TRBV7-6 to TRBJ1-1; 10 bases map to TRBD1. CDR3 size: 14 residues. Germline V gives CDR1 SGHVS, CDR2 FNYEAQ. CDR3 amino acids: CASSYGTGVFEAFF. CDR3 DNA, as far as it was read: TGTGCCAGCAGCTACGGGACAGGGGTTTTCGAA.

A remark on this clone: The CDR3 end is not reached by the read, which stops 3 residues before it; the germline J gene fills it in. The chain links TRBV5-1 to TRBJ1-1; 8 bases are shared with TRBD1. The CDR3 covers 15 residues. Germline V gene sequence: CDR1 SGHRS, CDR2 YFSETQ. J lost 3 bases, V lost 4 bases, and 8 bases had no gene match. Partial CDR3 DNA: TGCGCCAGCAGCCTCATACAGGGGGGTGACACTGAA. It translates to CASSLIQGGDTE. The whole CDR3 is CASSLIQGGDTEAFF.

Comments on this clone: With the read ending 3 residues before the CDR3 end, the germline J gene is used to fill in that end. The chain couples TRBV14 to TRBJ1-2; a possible D gene is TRBD1 (6 bases). The CDR3 loop spans 14 amino acids. CDR1 and CDR2 from the germline V gene are SGHDN and FVKESK. The CDR3 bases that were read are TGTGCCAGCACAGGGGACCTTCGAAATGGTCCC. It yields the protein CASTGDLRNGP. The full CDR3 reads CASTGDLRNGPYTF.

The sequenced part of the CDR3 DNA is TGCGCCAGCAGCTTGAGACTAGCGGGGGGGATCACCACAGATACG. Translation: CASSLRLAGGITTDT. The entire CDR3 reads CASSLRLAGGITTDTQYF. This rearrangement joins TRBV5-1 to TRBJ2-3; 14 bases map to TRBD2. The CDR3 end falls 3 residues outside the read, so it is completed with the germline J gene. V lost 1 base and J lost 2; bases outside the gene matches: 6. The CDR3 extends over 18 amino acids. The V gene's germline CDR1 is SGHRS and CDR2 YFSETQ.

Points on this clone: The observed sequence ends 3 residues before the CDR3 terminus, with the missing tail filled in from the germline J gene. V and J are TRBV20-1 and TRBJ2-1; TRBD2 matches 11 bases. The CDR3 loop spans 18 amino acids. The germline CDR1 and CDR2 sequences are DFQATT and SNEGSKA (reference sequence). The V and J ends lost 6 bases and 0 bases, in that order; junction bases with no gene match: 13. The covered CDR3 bases are TGCAGTGCCCGACCGGGACTAGCGGACTCAAGCTCCTACAATGAG. The encoded protein is CSARPGLADSSSYNE. The CDR3 in full is CSARPGLADSSSYNEQFF.

Regarding this clone: Coverage ceases 3 residues before the CDR3 finishes, and the germline J gene fills in the end. The genes are TRBV19 and TRBJ1-1; D is undetermined. Germline V gene sequence: CDR1 LNHDA, CDR2 SQIVND (reference sequence). The CDR3 extends over 12 amino acids. V lost 10 bases to trimming and J lost 1 base, with 10 bases between them. CDR3 DNA, as far as it was read: TGTGCCATTCAGACGGGGAACACTGAA. Translating it yields CAIQTGNTE. In full, the CDR3 reads CAIQTGNTEAFF. Full variable domain (remainder filled in from reference TRBV19 and TRBJ1-1): DGGITQSPKYLFRKEGQNVTLSCEQNLNHDAMYWYRQDPGQGLRLIYYSQIVNDFQKGDIAEGYSVSREKKESFPLTVTSAQKNPTAFYLCAIQTGNTEAFFGQGTRLTVV.

On this clone itself: The sequence runs out 3 residues before the end of the CDR3; the remainder is reconstructed from the germline J gene. The chain carries TRBV28 and TRBJ2-7; 8 nucleotides agree with TRBD2. This CDR3 comprises 14 residues. With V trimmed by 6 bases and J by 2 bases, 6 bases remained unmatched. Germline CDR1 and CDR2: MDHEN and SYDVKM. The chain's CDR3 is CASRGGLAPYEQYF. Incomplete CDR3 DNA: TGTGCCAGCAGAGGAGGACTAGCCCCCTACGAG.

The chain's CDR3 is CASSYAGAGAMNTEAFF. CDR3 bases read: TGTGCCAGCAGTTACGCGGGGGCCGGAGCCATGAACACTGAA. The chain has TRBV6-2 or TRBV6-3 and TRBJ1-1; tentative D call: TRBD1 (6 bases). The DNA ends 3 residues before the CDR3 does, and the rest of the CDR3 is filled in from the germline J gene. With 2 bases removed from V and 0 bases from J, the gap between germline ends came to 16 bases. The CDR3 extends over 17 amino acids. Germline CDR1 reads MNHEY; CDR2 reads SVGEGT.

Comments on this clone: The read ends 3 residues shy of where the CDR3 ends; the end is completed using the germline J gene. V usage is TRBV23-1 and J usage is TRBJ2-7; a possible D gene is TRBD2 (5 bases). TRBV23-1 is noted as an ORF with a role that remains uncertain. V was pared by 2 bases and J by 2 bases, with 13 bases between. This CDR3 has 15 amino acids. CDR3 bases read: TGCGCCAGCAGTCAAATAACTAGTGACACCTACGAG. Translation: CASSQITSDTYE. The complete CDR3 sequence is CASSQITSDTYEQYF.

With respect to this clone: Read sequence stops 3 residues before the CDR3 end, and the germline J gene provides the missing end. The rearrangement uses TRBV13 and TRBJ1-4; tentative D call: TRBD1 (5 bases). This CDR3 contains 15 residues. The germline V gene encodes CDR1 PRHDT and CDR2 FYEKMQ (reference sequence). V gave up 1 base and J gave up 8 bases, with 14 bases separating them. The covered CDR3 bases are TGTGCCAGCAGCTTAGCAGGGCCCCTAAGGGAAAAA. Translating gives CASSLAGPLREK. The full CDR3 protein is CASSLAGPLREKLFF.

Of note for this clone: The sequenced fragment ends 3 residues before the CDR3 boundary, so the rest is inferred from the germline J gene. The gene calls are TRBV7-8 and TRBJ2-1; 13 bases line up with TRBD2. This CDR3 comprises 18 residues. The germline V gene has CDR1 SGHVS and CDR2 FQNEAQ. The J segment lost 6 bases and the V segment lost 5 bases, leaving 13 bases of the junction unmatched. Incomplete CDR3 DNA: TGTGCCAGCAGCCAGGCACTAGCGGGAGGGGCCCAGCCCAATGAG. It yields the protein CASSQALAGGAQPNE. The CDR3 in full is CASSQALAGGAQPNEQFF.

Concerning this clone itself: The CDR3 extends 3 residues past the end of the read, so its final part is completed from the germline J gene. This sequence joins TRBV9 and TRBJ2-7; D may be TRBD1 (5 bases). The V end was cut by 0 bases, the J end by 6 bases, with 19 bases between. The CDR3 totals 16 residues. The germline CDR1 and CDR2 sequences are SGDLS and YYNGEE. This chain's CDR3 is CASSVGPHRTSSEQYF. The part of the CDR3 DNA that was read is TGTGCCAGCAGCGTAGGGCCCCACAGGACCAGCTCCGAG.

For this clone: Read coverage stops 3 residues before the CDR3 terminus; the germline J gene supplies the remainder. The V gene is TRBV5-1, the J gene TRBJ1-1, with TRBD1 identical over 8 bases. J gave up 2 bases and V 3 bases, and 6 bases lay outside the gene matches. The germline gives CDR1 SGHRS, CDR2 YFSETQ. The CDR3 length is 15 residues. The sequenced part of the CDR3 DNA is TGCGCCAGCAGCTCCCAGGGGGCCTATAACACTGAA. This gives the protein CASSSQGAYNTE. From start to end, the CDR3 is CASSSQGAYNTEAFF.

This clone is labeled medium-sized based on frequency. The read terminates 3 residues before the CDR3 end, so the remaining end is supplied by the germline J gene. The chain joins TRBV2 to TRBJ2-4; D is possibly TRBD1 or TRBD2 (6 bases each). V lost 7 bases to trimming and J lost 3 bases, with 16 bases between them. This CDR3 is built from 15 residues. Germline V lookup: CDR1 SNHLY, CDR2 FYNNEI. CDR3 in amino acids: CASTRDTGHKNIQYF. The DNA read from the CDR3 is TGTGCCAGCACGCGGGACACAGGACACAAAAACATT.

Details on this clone: The observed sequence ends 3 residues before the CDR3 terminus, with the missing tail filled in from the germline J gene. The rearrangement joins TRBV10-1 to TRBJ1-2, with a tentative D call TRBD1 (5 bases). Trimming took off 11 bases at V and 0 bases at J, with 13 bases between the two ends. The CDR3 loop spans 13 amino acids. CDR1 WNHNN and CDR2 SYGVQD come from the germline V gene (reference sequence). CDR3 sequence: CALQRGANYGYTF. Partial CDR3 DNA: TGCGCCTTACAACGGGGGGCTAACTATGGC.